This TCR beta chain was sequenced in a study of shared clonotypes between healthy human individuals. Study-wide results and limits: Larger estimated richness was generally recorded for naive subsets relative to memory subsets.

Donors comprised healthy HIV-negative adults lacking recent acute infections or vaccinations. Germline CDR1 reads SNHLY; CDR2 reads FYNNEI. V was trimmed by 6 bases and J by 3 bases, leaving 15 bases between them. The CDR3 consists of 14 residues. The assay was run at deep level. For sorted subsets, 150 to 250 ng DNA per replicate equaled 30,000 or so T cell genomes. TCRdb keeps only in-frame clones here, not all; method: immunoSEQ multiplex PCR. The sample lists 980,000 or so clones; approximately 76% were seen once. Comment on this clone: Its antigen remains unknown.

The J gene is TRBJ2-7, the V gene TRBV2; D perhaps matches TRBD1 (6 bases). The source of this sequence is a man younger than 30 in good health. The sequencing input was memory CD4+ T cells sorted from blood. Subset described: CD45RA-negative fraction. The CDR3 loop reads CASRKGEKGYEQYF. CDR3 nucleotides: TGTGCCAGCAGAAAGGGGGAGAAGGGCTACGAGCAGTACTTC.